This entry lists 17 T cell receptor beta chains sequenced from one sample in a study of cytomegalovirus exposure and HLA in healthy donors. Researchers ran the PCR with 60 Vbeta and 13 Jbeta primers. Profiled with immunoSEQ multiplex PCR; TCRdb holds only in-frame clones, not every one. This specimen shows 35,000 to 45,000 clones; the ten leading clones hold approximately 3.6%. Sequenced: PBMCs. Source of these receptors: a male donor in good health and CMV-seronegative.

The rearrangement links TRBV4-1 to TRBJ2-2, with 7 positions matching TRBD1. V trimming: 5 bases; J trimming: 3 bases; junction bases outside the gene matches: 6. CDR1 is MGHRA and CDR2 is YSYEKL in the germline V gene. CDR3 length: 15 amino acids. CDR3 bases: TGCGCCAGCAGCTACCGGGACAGCTACACCGGGGAGCTGTTTTTT. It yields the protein CASSYRDSYTGELFF.

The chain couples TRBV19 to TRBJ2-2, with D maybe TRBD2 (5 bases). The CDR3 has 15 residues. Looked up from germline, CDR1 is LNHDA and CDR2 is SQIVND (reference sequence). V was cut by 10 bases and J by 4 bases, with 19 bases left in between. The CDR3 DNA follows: TGTGCCACCTCTAAAAGAGCGGTGGTCACCGGGGAGCTGTTTTTT. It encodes CATSKRAVVTGELFF.

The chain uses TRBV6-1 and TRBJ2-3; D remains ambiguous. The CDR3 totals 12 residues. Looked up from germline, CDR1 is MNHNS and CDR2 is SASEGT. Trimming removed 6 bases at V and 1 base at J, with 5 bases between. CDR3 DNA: TGTGCCAGCAGCCTCCGCACAGATACGCAGTATTTT. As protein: CASSLRTDTQYF.

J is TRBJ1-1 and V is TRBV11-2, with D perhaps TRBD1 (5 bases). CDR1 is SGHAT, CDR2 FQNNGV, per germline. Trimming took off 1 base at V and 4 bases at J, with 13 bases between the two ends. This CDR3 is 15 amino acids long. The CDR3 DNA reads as TGTGCCAGCAGCTTAGTATTCGGGGGGGGCACTGAAGCTTTCTTT. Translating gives CASSLVFGGGTEAFF.

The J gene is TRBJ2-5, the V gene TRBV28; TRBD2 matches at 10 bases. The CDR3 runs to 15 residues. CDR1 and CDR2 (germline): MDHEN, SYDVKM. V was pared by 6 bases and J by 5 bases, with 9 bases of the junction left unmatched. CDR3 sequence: CASSYKLAGHETQYF. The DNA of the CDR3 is TGTGCCAGCAGCTATAAACTAGCGGGGCACGAGACCCAGTACTTC.

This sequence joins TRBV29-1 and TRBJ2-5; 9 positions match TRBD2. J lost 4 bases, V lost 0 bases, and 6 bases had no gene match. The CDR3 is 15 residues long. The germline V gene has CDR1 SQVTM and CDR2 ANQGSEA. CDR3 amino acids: CSVEDRGGGLETQYF. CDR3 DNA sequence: TGCAGCGTTGAAGATCGCGGGGGGGGTTTAGAGACCCAGTACTTC.

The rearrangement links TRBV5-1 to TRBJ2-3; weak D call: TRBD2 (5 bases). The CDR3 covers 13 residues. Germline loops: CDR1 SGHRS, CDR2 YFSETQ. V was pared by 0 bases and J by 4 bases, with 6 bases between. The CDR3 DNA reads TGCGCCAGCAGCTTGGAGCGGCCAGATACGCAGTATTTT. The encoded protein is CASSLERPDTQYF. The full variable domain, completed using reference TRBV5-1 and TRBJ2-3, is KAGVTQTPRYLIKTRGQQVTLSCSPISGHRSVSWYQQTPGQGLQFLFEYFSETQRNKGNFPGRFSGRQFSNSRSEMNVSTLELGDSALYLCASSLERPDTQYFGPGTRLTVL.

For the CDR3, the DNA is TGTGCCAGCTCACCAAGTGGGCAAATAGCCAAAAACATTCAGTACTTC. Its protein is CASSPSGQIAKNIQYF. V and J are TRBV18 and TRBJ2-4, with D hard to call. Germline V gene sequence: CDR1 KGHSH, CDR2 LQKENI. The CDR3 runs 16 residues. Deletions cut 2 bases from V and 0 bases from J, with 11 bases between.

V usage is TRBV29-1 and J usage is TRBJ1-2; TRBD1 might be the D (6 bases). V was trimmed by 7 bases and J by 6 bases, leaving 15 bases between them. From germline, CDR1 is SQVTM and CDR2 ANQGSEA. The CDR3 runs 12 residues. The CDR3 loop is CSEEQGFHGYTF. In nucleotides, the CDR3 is TGCAGCGAAGAACAGGGATTTCATGGCTACACCTTC. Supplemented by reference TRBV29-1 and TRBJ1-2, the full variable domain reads SAVISQKPSRDICQRGTSLTIQCQVDSQVTMMFWYRQQPGQSLTLIATANQGSEATYESGFVIDKFPISRPNLTFSTLTVSNMSPEDSSIYLCSEEQGFHGYTFGSGTRLTVV.

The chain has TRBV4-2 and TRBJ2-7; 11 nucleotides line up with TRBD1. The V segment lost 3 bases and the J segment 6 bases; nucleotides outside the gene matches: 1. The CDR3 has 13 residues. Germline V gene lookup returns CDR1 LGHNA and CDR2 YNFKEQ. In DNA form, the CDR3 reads TGTGCCAGCAGCCAGGACAGGGGGCTCGAGCAGTACTTC. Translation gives CASSQDRGLEQYF.

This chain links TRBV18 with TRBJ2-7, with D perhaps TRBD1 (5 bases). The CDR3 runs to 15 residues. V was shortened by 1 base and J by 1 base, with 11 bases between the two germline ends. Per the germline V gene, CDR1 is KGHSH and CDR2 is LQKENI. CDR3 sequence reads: CASSPRAQGSYEQYF. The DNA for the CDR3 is TGTGCCAGCTCACCACGGGCCCAGGGATCCTACGAGCAGTACTTC.

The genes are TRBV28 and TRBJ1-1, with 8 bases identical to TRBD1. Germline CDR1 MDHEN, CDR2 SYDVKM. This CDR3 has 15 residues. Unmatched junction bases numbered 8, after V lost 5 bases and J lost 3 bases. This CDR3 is CASSPDRGEDTEAFF. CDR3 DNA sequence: TGTGCCAGCAGTCCTGACAGGGGTGAAGACACTGAAGCTTTCTTT.

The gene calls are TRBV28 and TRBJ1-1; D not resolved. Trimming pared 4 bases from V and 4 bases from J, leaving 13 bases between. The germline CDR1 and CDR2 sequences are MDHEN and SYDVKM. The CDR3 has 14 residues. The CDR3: CASSSPSHGTEAFF. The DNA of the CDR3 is TGTGCCAGCAGTTCCCCCTCCCACGGCACTGAAGCTTTCTTT.

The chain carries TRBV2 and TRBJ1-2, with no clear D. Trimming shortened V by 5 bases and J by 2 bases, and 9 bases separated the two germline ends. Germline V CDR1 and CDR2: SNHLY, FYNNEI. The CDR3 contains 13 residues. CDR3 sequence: CASSSRKNYGYTF. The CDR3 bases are TGTGCCAGCAGTAGCAGGAAGAACTATGGCTACACCTTC.

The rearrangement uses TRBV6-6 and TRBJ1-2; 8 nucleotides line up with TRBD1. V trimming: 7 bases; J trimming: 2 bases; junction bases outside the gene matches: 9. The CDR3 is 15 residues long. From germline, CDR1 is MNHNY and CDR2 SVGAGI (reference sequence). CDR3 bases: TGTGCCAGCAAAAACGGACAGGGCGCAAACTATGGCTACACCTTC. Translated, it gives CASKNGQGANYGYTF.

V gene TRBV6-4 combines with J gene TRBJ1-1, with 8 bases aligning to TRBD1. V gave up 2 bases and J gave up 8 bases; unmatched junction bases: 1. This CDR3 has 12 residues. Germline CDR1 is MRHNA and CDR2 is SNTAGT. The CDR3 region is CASSDRTGEAFF. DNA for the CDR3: TGTGCCAGCAGTGACAGGACAGGGGAAGCTTTCTTT.

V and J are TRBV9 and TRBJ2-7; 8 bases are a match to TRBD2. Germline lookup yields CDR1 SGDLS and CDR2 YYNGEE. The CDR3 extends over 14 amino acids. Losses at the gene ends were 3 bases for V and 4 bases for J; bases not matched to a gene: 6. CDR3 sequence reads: CASSAGGAIYEQYF. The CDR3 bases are TGTGCCAGCAGCGCCGGGGGGGCCATATACGAGCAGTACTTC.